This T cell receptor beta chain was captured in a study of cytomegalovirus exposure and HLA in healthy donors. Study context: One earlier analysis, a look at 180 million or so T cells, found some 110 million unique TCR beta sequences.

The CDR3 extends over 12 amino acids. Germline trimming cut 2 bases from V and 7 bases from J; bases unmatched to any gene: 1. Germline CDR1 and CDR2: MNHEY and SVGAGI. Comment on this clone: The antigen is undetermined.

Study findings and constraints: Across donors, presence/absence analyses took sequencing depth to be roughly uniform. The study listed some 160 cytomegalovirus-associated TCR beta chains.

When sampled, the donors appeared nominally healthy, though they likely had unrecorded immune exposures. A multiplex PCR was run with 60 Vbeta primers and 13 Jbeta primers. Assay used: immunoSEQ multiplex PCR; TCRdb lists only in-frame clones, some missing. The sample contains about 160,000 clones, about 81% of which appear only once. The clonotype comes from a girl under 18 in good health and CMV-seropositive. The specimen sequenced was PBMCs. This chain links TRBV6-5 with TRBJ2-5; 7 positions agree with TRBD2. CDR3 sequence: CASSYTGGTQYF. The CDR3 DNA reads TGTGCCAGCAGTTACACGGGGGGGACCCAGTACTTC.